Reported below is one TCR beta chain. The antigen is not known. This record belongs to a study of PD-1 blockade in classical Hodgkin lymphoma. Patients all relapsed after autologous stem cell transplantation, and there was variation in brentuximab vedotin exposure. Generated by immunoSEQ multiplex PCR, the TCRdb table keeps only in-frame clones and is missing some. The sample consists of over 90,000 clones, 89% of them appearing once. Findings of the study overall: As was reported, newly diagnosed patients showed lower baseline TCR diversity than healthy donors did. Patients with a complete response exhibited baseline diversity comparable to newly diagnosed patients. Repertoires differed for reasons still undefined, possibly disease activity or prior therapy. By C4D1, diversity of CD4+ TCRs had risen significantly, whereas that of CD8+ TCRs had not.

V shed 5 bases, J shed 5 bases, and the junction held 5 bases outside the gene matches. Germline V gene data show CDR1 as LNHDA and CDR2 as SQIVND (reference sequence). The length of the CDR3 is 13 residues. The V call is TRBV19, the J call TRBJ1-2, with 7 bases lining up with TRBD1. The sequence derives from a human donor with classical Hodgkin lymphoma. The source material was peripheral blood mononuclear cells (PBMCs), sampled before the second cycle of nivolumab. In DNA form, the CDR3 reads TGTGCCAGTAGTTCCGGGACAGCGTATGGCTACACCTTC. This translates into CASSSGTAYGYTF.